The next 32 T cell receptor beta chains were all read from a single sample in a study of T cells in Graves' hyperthyroidism and ophthalmopathy. Amplification of TCR beta CDR3 regions used RNA as the template. Researchers ran a first-round RT-PCR on the TCR CDR3 using the HTBI primer set. TCRdb analysed the multiplex PCR reads with MiXCR anew, one entry per CDR3 protein. The sample yields fewer than 650,000 distinct CDR3 sequences, 14% seen once. Specimen: blood. The receptors shown here come from a woman aged 40 to 50 with Graves' hyperthyroidism.

This clonotype was detected ten times or more. This chain links TRBV6-2 or TRBV6-3 with TRBJ2-3; D is possibly TRBD2 (6 bases). Germline V gives CDR1 MNHEY, CDR2 SVGEGT. CDR3 length: 19 amino acids. The V end was cut by 2 bases, the J end by 0 bases, with 21 bases between. The CDR3: CASSYVVRGRGASTDTQYF. The CDR3 DNA follows: TGTGCCAGCAGTTACGTAGTCCGGGGGAGAGGGGCTAGCACAGATACGCAGTATTTT.

The table lists this clonotype with many counts. The chain combines TRBV30 with TRBJ2-2; no reliable D call. The V and J ends lost 2 bases and 5 bases respectively, with 6 bases between them. Germline V lookup: CDR1 GTSNPN, CDR2 SVGIG (reference sequence). The CDR3 runs 12 residues. The CDR3 DNA is TGTGCCTGGAGTATCGGTACCGGGGAGCTGTTTTTT. Translation: CAWSIGTGELFF.

Only one count was recorded for this clonotype. This chain links TRBV30 with TRBJ2-7, with 10 bases lining up with TRBD2. The V gene's germline CDR1 is GTSNPN and CDR2 SVGIG (reference sequence). J lost 7 bases, V lost 2 bases, and 5 bases had no gene match. This CDR3 comprises 13 residues. The CDR3 is CAWSPSGSEEQYF. In DNA form, the CDR3 reads TGTGCCTGGAGTCCTAGCGGGAGTGAGGAGCAGTACTTC.

This clonotype appeared many times. The chain carries TRBV24-1 and TRBJ2-3; D perhaps matches TRBD1 (6 bases). Germline-derived CDR1 and CDR2 are KGHDR and SFDVKD. Trimming stripped 4 bases from V and 6 bases from J, with 13 bases between. The CDR3 contains 14 residues. CDR3 nucleotides: TGTGCCACCAGTGACCCTCCAGGGGACGATACGCAGTATTTT. Its translation is CATSDPPGDDTQYF.

J is TRBJ2-5 and V is TRBV12-3 or TRBV12-4; 7 nucleotides match TRBD2. There are 14 residues in the CDR3. V gave up 5 bases and J gave up 7 bases; unmatched junction bases: 10. In DNA, the CDR3 is TGTGCCAGCAGTCTGGGAGGGCCAGGAGCGACCCAGTACTTC. It translates to CASSLGGPGATQYF.

This clonotype was counted ten times or more. The rearrangement joins TRBV20-1 to TRBJ2-3, with TRBD2 matching over 9 bases. The ends lost 3 bases at V and 3 bases at J; junction bases unmatched: 7. Germline values: CDR1 DFQATT, CDR2 SNEGSKA (reference sequence). This CDR3 is 15 amino acids long. The CDR3: CSASGGRAWTDTQYF. The CDR3 DNA follows: TGCAGTGCTAGTGGCGGGAGGGCGTGGACAGATACGCAGTATTTT.

CDR3 in amino acids: CASSIRSGRPPSYNEQFF. CDR3 bases: TGTGCCAGTAGTATTAGAAGCGGGAGGCCGCCCTCCTACAATGAGCAGTTCTTC. V and J are TRBV19 and TRBJ2-1; 9 nucleotides agree with TRBD2. J lost 0 bases, V lost 3 bases, and 9 bases had no gene match. This CDR3 has 18 residues. Germline V gene lookup returns CDR1 LNHDA and CDR2 SQIVND (reference sequence).

By proportion, this clonotype is medium-sized. The V gene is TRBV2, the J gene TRBJ2-5; 10 bases fit TRBD1. This CDR3 is built from 14 residues. V gave up 9 bases and J gave up 5 bases; unmatched junction bases: 9. Germline V gives CDR1 SNHLY, CDR2 FYNNEI. The CDR3 DNA reads as TGTGCCAGTGAGGACGGACAGGGGGTGGAGACCCAGTACTTC. The encoded protein is CASEDGQGVETQYF.

The chain is built from TRBV7-8 and TRBJ2-7; 9 positions agree with TRBD1. The CDR3 is 15 amino acids. Trimming took 11 bases from V and 5 from J; bases not matched to a gene: 16. Germline-derived CDR1 and CDR2 are SGHVS and FQNEAQ. The CDR3 DNA reads TGTGCCTCCGGGACAGGGAAAAGTTTGGGGAACGAGCAGTACTTC. Translating it yields CASGTGKSLGNEQYF.

This clonotype was seen at least ten times. The chain recombines TRBV20-1 with TRBJ2-2; D could derive from TRBD1 or TRBD2 (5 bases each). Trimming removed 0 bases at V and 7 bases at J, with 15 bases between. CDR3 length equals 15 residues. The germline CDR1 and CDR2 sequences are DFQATT and SNEGSKA (reference sequence). CDR3 sequence: CSARDSMTRGGELFF. The CDR3 bases are TGCAGTGCTAGAGACTCGATGACGAGGGGCGGGGAGCTGTTTTTT.

This chain connects TRBV3-1 to TRBJ2-1; D is possibly TRBD1 or TRBD2 (5 bases each). Germline loops: CDR1 LGHDT, CDR2 YNNKEL (reference sequence). The V gene lost 1 base and the J gene lost 1 base, with 8 bases spanning the gap. The CDR3 is made up of 15 amino acids. The CDR3 sequence is CASSQGWGSYNEQFF. Written as DNA, the CDR3 is TGTGCCAGCAGCCAAGGGTGGGGGTCCTACAATGAGCAGTTCTTC.

This clonotype came up many times. The chain is built from TRBV28 and TRBJ2-7; 7 nucleotides line up with TRBD2. Germline lookup yields CDR1 MDHEN and CDR2 SYDVKM. The V and J ends lost 8 bases and 1 base, in that order; junction bases with no gene match: 11. The CDR3 length is 15 residues. The DNA of the CDR3 is TGTGCCAGCCACCGTGGGGGGGGAGAATCCTACGAGCAGTACTTC. The encoded protein is CASHRGGGESYEQYF. The whole variable domain, remainder taken from reference TRBV28 and TRBJ2-7, is DVKVTQSSRYLVKRTGEKVFLECVQDMDHENMFWYRQDPGLGLRLIYFSYDVKMKEKGDIPEGYSVSREKKERFSLILESASTNQTSMYLCASHRGGGESYEQYFGPGTRLTVT.

Regarding this clonotype: Lacking the conserved final phenylalanine or tryptophan, this CDR3 likely reflects a read error. This chain's CDR3 is CASSPDTGGRYGYTL. The CDR3 region has the DNA TGCGCCAGCAGCCCAGACACAGGGGGCCGGTATGGCTACACCCTC. This chain uses TRBV5-1 with TRBJ1-2; TRBD1 matches at 9 bases. The CDR3 length is 15 residues. J lost 5 bases, V lost 4 bases, and 9 bases had no gene match. Germline-derived CDR1 and CDR2 are SGHRS and YFSETQ.

In its sample, this clonotype was seen many times. The rearrangement joins TRBV2 to TRBJ1-5, with TRBD1 matching 7 bases. The CDR3 totals 14 residues. CDR1 is SNHLY, CDR2 FYNNEI, per germline. With V trimmed by 4 bases and J by 3 bases, 3 bases remained unmatched. The CDR3 is CASSVGQNNQPQHF. The CDR3 DNA reads as TGTGCCAGCAGTGTGGGACAGAACAATCAGCCCCAGCATTTT. Complete variable domain (other parts from reference TRBV2 and TRBJ1-5): EPEVTQTPSHQVTQMGQEVILRCVPISNHLYFYWYRQILGQKVEFLVSFYNNEISEKSEIFDDQFSVERPDGSNFTLKIRSTKLEDSAMYFCASSVGQNNQPQHFGDGTRLSIL.

This chain connects TRBV6-1 to TRBJ1-5; tentative D call: TRBD1 (6 bases). Trimming stripped 6 bases from V and 0 bases from J, with 15 bases between. CDR3 length: 16 amino acids. Germline CDR1 MNHNS, CDR2 SASEGT. CDR3 amino acids: CASSQTGFLSNQPQHF. CDR3 coding DNA: TGTGCCAGCAGCCAGACAGGTTTTCTTAGCAATCAGCCCCAGCATTTT.

As concerns this clonotype: This clone may be a read error of a much larger clone one base away. The chain carries TRBV28 and TRBJ2-7; D gene uncertain. Germline V CDR1 and CDR2: MDHEN, SYDVKM. This CDR3 has 12 amino acids. The CDR3 region has the DNA TGTACCAGCAGTTTATGGGGTGGCGAGCAGTACTTC. Protein product: CTSSLWGGEQYF.

This clonotype was counted at least ten times. The genes are TRBV2 and TRBJ2-7, with 11 bases that match TRBD2. Germline V CDR1 and CDR2: SNHLY, FYNNEI. V lost 5 bases, J lost 9 bases, and 9 bases stayed unmatched. This CDR3 has 14 amino acids. The CDR3 spells CASSQTSGNFVQYF. The DNA of the CDR3 is TGTGCCAGCAGTCAGACTAGCGGGAATTTCGTGCAGTACTTC.

Only a few counts were recorded for this clonotype. V and J are TRBV10-1 and TRBJ2-3; 8 positions agree with TRBD2. CDR1 and CDR2 from the germline V gene are WNHNN and SYGVQD (reference sequence). This CDR3 has 15 residues. Trimming took 4 bases from V and 4 from J; bases not matched to a gene: 7. CDR3 amino acids: CASSARLAPADTQYF. Written as DNA, the CDR3 is TGCGCCAGCAGTGCCCGACTAGCGCCCGCAGATACGCAGTATTTT.

This clonotype has ten or more counts. The chain uses TRBV27 and TRBJ2-1; no firm D call. Looked up from germline, CDR1 is MNHEY and CDR2 is SMNVEV (reference sequence). V was shortened by 5 bases and J by 7 bases, with 9 bases between the two germline ends. The CDR3 has 12 residues. The CDR3 protein is CASSPDLNEQFF. The CDR3 nucleotides read TGTGCCAGCAGTCCCGACTTGAATGAGCAGTTCTTC.

J is TRBJ2-5 and V is TRBV6-2 or TRBV6-3, with D perhaps TRBD2 (6 bases). The V gene's germline CDR1 is MNHEY and CDR2 SVGEGT. The V end lost 2 bases, the J end lost 3 bases, and 16 bases lay between the germline ends. The CDR3 is 16 amino acids. The CDR3: CASSYEAGNPKETQYF. The CDR3 DNA sequence: TGTGCCAGCAGTTACGAGGCGGGAAACCCCAAAGAGACCCAGTACTTC.

The rearrangement uses TRBV7-9 and TRBJ2-1, with 12 bases fitting TRBD1. CDR3 size: 15 residues. CDR1 SEHNR and CDR2 FQNEAQ come from the germline V gene (reference sequence). V was clipped by 5 bases and J by 7 bases; unmatched bases: 6. The CDR3: CASSAGQGARNEQFF. The CDR3 bases are TGTGCCAGCAGCGCGGGACAGGGGGCTCGGAATGAGCAGTTCTTC.

The V call is TRBV5-1, the J call TRBJ2-5; D may be TRBD2 (8 bases). The CDR3 loop spans 16 amino acids. In germline, CDR1 is SGHRS, CDR2 YFSETQ. V shed 4 bases and J shed 0 bases, with 16 bases lying between them. The CDR3 DNA is TGCGCCAGCAGCCCAAGCGGGGGACAGTACCAAGAGACCCAGTACTTC. As protein: CASSPSGGQYQETQYF.

This clonotype was seen many times. The J gene is TRBJ2-7, the V gene TRBV11-3; the match to TRBD1 covers 9 bases. The CDR3 consists of 15 residues. V gave up 5 bases and J gave up 2 bases; unmatched junction bases: 7. The germline CDR1 and CDR2 sequences are SGHNT and YENEEA. CDR3 DNA: TGTGCCAGCAGCAAAGGGACAGGGAGTCCCTACGAGCAGTACTTC. Residues: CASSKGTGSPYEQYF. Full variable domain (rest looked up from reference TRBV11-3 and TRBJ2-7): EAGVVQSPRYKIIEKKQPVAFWCNPISGHNTLYWYLQNLGQGPELLIRYENEEAVDDSQLPKDRFSAERLKGVDSTLKIQPAELGDSAVYLCASSKGTGSPYEQYFGPGTRLTVT.

This sequence joins TRBV4-1 and TRBJ2-1; D might be TRBD2 (5 bases). Germline assignment: CDR1 MGHRA and CDR2 YSYEKL. Between the trimmed V and J ends, which lost 0 bases and 5 bases, there was a span of 17 bases. There are 17 residues in the CDR3. The CDR3 region has the DNA TGCGCCAGCAGCCAAGATCAGCGAGACTACAACCACAATGAGCAGTTCTTC. This encodes CASSQDQRDYNHNEQFF.

The rearrangement uses TRBV6-1 and TRBJ1-3; D remains ambiguous. Trimming cost V 6 bases and J 0 bases, with 9 bases left between them. This CDR3 region has 14 residues. Germline loops: CDR1 MNHNS, CDR2 SASEGT. CDR3: CASSRHYSGNTIYF. The CDR3 nucleotides are TGTGCCAGCAGCCGACACTACTCTGGAAACACCATATATTTT.

V is TRBV5-1 and J is TRBJ2-2, with a tentative D call TRBD1 (5 bases). The CDR3 is made up of 15 amino acids. Per germline, CDR1 SGHRS and CDR2 YFSETQ. The V and J ends lost 4 bases and 1 base respectively, with 11 bases between them. CDR3 in DNA: TGCGCCAGCAGCCCCGCTACAGGGAACACCGGGGAGCTGTTTTTT. This gives the protein CASSPATGNTGELFF.

This clonotype has ten or more counts. V is TRBV20-1 and J is TRBJ2-7, with 9 bases identical to TRBD1. The germline V gene encodes CDR1 DFQATT and CDR2 SNEGSKA (reference sequence). Trimming removed 5 bases from V and 1 base from J; junction bases left unmatched: 3. CDR3 size: 13 residues. This CDR3 reads CSARDRASYEQYF. The CDR3 nucleotides read TGCAGTGCTCGGGACAGGGCATCCTACGAGCAGTACTTC.

The chain is built from TRBV4-1 and TRBJ1-1; D is ambiguous. CDR1 and CDR2 (germline): MGHRA, YSYEKL. V gave up 4 bases and J gave up 5 bases, with 17 bases separating them. The CDR3 loop spans 15 amino acids. CDR3 in amino acids: CASSLRFGVDTEAFF. CDR3 nucleotide sequence: TGCGCCAGCAGCCTACGGTTCGGGGTGGATACTGAAGCTTTCTTT.

The rearrangement links TRBV7-9 to TRBJ2-5; the D gene is possibly TRBD1 (6 bases). V gave up 4 bases and J gave up 2 bases, with 17 bases separating them. Per germline, CDR1 SEHNR and CDR2 FQNEAQ (reference sequence). The CDR3 is made up of 16 amino acids. The CDR3, as DNA: TGTGCCAGCAGCTCCCGGGACACAACTCAGCAAGAGACCCAGTACTTC. Translation: CASSSRDTTQQETQYF.

About this clonotype itself: A read error may explain this, as a much larger clone is one base away. The chain couples TRBV12-3 or TRBV12-4 to TRBJ2-1, with D uncertain. V lost 8 bases, J lost 3 bases, and 20 bases lay in between. CDR3 length: 16 residues. CDR3 nucleotides: TGTGCCAGCGGATTGGCCGGCGACCAAAACTACAATGAGCAGTTCTTC. It yields the protein CASGLAGDQNYNEQFF.

V and J are TRBV6-1 and TRBJ2-1; D might be TRBD2 (6 bases). Germline CDR1 and CDR2: MNHNS and SASEGT. This CDR3 spans 14 amino acids. The ends were cut back, 10 bases at V and 0 bases at J, with 13 bases in the middle. CDR3 sequence (DNA): TGTGCCACCAGCGGGCTGTTCTCCTACAATGAGCAGTTCTTC. It specifies CATSGLFSYNEQFF.

The chain links TRBV5-4 to TRBJ2-5; D gene ambiguous. There are 14 residues in the CDR3. Germline V gives CDR1 SGHNT, CDR2 YYREEE (reference sequence). Trimming removed 4 bases at V and 1 base at J, with 11 bases between. The CDR3 sequence is CASSPGIAQETQYF. The CDR3 bases are TGTGCCAGCAGCCCTGGGATAGCCCAAGAGACCCAGTACTTC.